The 4 T cell receptor beta chains reported below all come from one sample, sequenced in a study of beta chain features in type 1 diabetes. The whole isolated RNA underwent reverse transcription, so sequencing captured expressed TCRB transcripts. TCRdb's table, derived via immunoSEQ multiplex PCR, lists solely in-frame clones and lacks some. The profile shows 350,000 to 450,000 clones, 14% of them singletons. The material sequenced was naive CD4+ T cells from blood. These receptors came from a man younger than 40 in good health.

This rearrangement joins TRBV6-1 to TRBJ2-1, with 14 bases matching TRBD2. With V trimmed by 5 bases and J by 8 bases, 5 bases remained unmatched. The CDR3 covers 15 residues. The germline V gene has CDR1 MNHNS and CDR2 SASEGT. In DNA, the CDR3 is TGTGCCAGCAGTTCAGGGACTAGCGGGAGACATGAGCAGTTCTTC. Translated, it gives CASSSGTSGRHEQFF.

This clone has only a few counts. J is TRBJ2-3 and V is TRBV30; the D is unclear. Trimming removed 2 bases at V and 3 bases at J, with 12 bases between. CDR3 length equals 14 residues. Germline-derived CDR1 and CDR2 are GTSNPN and SVGIG (reference sequence). CDR3 residues: CAWSSLTVTDTQYF. For the CDR3, the DNA is TGTGCCTGGAGTTCCCTTACGGTGACAGATACGCAGTATTTT.

The rearrangement joins TRBV7-9 to TRBJ1-1; maybe TRBD1 (5 bases). V dropped 1 base and J dropped 6 bases, with 9 bases sitting between them. The germline V gene has CDR1 SEHNR and CDR2 FQNEAQ (reference sequence). This CDR3 is 13 amino acids long. CDR3 protein: CASSLGPGAEAFF. The DNA for the CDR3 is TGTGCCAGCAGCTTAGGCCCGGGGGCTGAAGCTTTCTTT. Complete variable domain (other parts from reference TRBV7-9 and TRBJ1-1): DTGVSQNPRHKITKRGQNVTFRCDPISEHNRLYWYRQTLGQGPEFLTYFQNEAQLEKSRLLSDRFSAERPKGSFSTLEIQRTEQGDSAMYLCASSLGPGAEAFFGQGTRLTVV.

The chain recombines TRBV6-6 with TRBJ2-1; D tentatively reads TRBD1 or TRBD2 (6 bases each). Germline values: CDR1 MNHNY, CDR2 SVGAGI (reference sequence). V was pared by 4 bases and J by 6 bases, with 13 bases between. CDR3 length: 14 residues. The CDR3: CASSSLRGRNEQFF. Here the CDR3 DNA reads TGTGCCAGCAGTTCGCTCCGGGGGCGCAATGAGCAGTTCTTC.